This TCR beta chain was sequenced during a study of early T cells in non-severe SARS-CoV-2 infection. Study summary: Sequenced bulk RNA came from whole blood that was unsorted, and chains were unpaired.

Attachment of unique molecular identifiers to individual cDNA molecules was performed. TCRdb reanalysed the 5' RACE reads using MiXCR and keeps one entry per CDR3 protein. The sample comprises tens of thousands of distinct CDR3 sequences, approximately 5.3% of which are singletons, and approximately 5.8% rests with the top ten. This clonotype was picked up many times. Its target is not known. V shed 0 bases, J shed 3 bases, and the junction held 10 bases outside the gene matches. The CDR3 has 18 residues. Germline CDR1 and CDR2: SEHNR and FQNEAQ (reference sequence). Study-wide findings and caveats: Reliance on VDJdb matching favored anti-spike CD8 responses; private and CD4 specificities were missed.

This TCR derives from an adult who was a healthcare worker with PCR-confirmed SARS-CoV-2 infection or an uninfected control (not recorded which). The sample taken for sequencing was whole blood. The gene calls are TRBV7-9 and TRBJ2-3; 9 bases line up with TRBD2. The CDR3 protein is CASSLAIPAGGPTDTQYF. The CDR3 nucleotides are TGTGCCAGCAGCTTAGCGATCCCGGCGGGAGGGCCGACAGATACGCAGTATTTT. Supplemented by reference TRBV7-9 and TRBJ2-3, the full variable domain reads DTGVSQNPRHKITKRGQNVTFRCDPISEHNRLYWYRQTLGQGPEFLTYFQNEAQLEKSRLLSDRFSAERPKGSFSTLEIQRTEQGDSAMYLCASSLAIPAGGPTDTQYFGPGTRLTVL.